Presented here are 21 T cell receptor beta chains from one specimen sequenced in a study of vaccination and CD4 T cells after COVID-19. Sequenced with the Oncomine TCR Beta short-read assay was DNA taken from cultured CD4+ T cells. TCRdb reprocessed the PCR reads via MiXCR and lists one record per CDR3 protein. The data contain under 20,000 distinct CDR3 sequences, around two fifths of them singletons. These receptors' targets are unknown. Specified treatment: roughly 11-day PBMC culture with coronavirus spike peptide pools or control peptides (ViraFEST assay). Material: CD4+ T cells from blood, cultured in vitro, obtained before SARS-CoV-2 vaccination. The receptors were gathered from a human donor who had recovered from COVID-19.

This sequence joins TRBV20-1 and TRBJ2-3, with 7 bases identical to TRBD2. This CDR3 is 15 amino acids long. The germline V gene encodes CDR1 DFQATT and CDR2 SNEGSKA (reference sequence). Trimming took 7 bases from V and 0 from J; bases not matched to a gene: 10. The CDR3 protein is CSGEGEGGSTDTQYF. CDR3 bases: TGCAGTGGGGAAGGCGAGGGAGGGAGCACAGATACGCAGTATTTT.

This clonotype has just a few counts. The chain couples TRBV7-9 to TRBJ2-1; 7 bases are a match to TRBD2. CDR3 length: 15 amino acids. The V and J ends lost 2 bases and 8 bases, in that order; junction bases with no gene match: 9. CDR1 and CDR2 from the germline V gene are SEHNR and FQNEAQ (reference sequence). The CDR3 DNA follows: TGTGCCAGCAGCTTATTAGCGGGCCCCGAAGATGAGCAGTTCTTC. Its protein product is CASSLLAGPEDEQFF.

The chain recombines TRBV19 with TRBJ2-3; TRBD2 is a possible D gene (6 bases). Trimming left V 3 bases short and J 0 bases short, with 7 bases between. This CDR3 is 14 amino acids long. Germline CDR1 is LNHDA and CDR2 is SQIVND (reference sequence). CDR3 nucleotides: TGTGCCAGTAGTATTGGGACTAGCACAGATACGCAGTATTTT. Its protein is CASSIGTSTDTQYF.

CDR3 loop: CASSQDPAGRSYNSPLHF. CDR3 coding DNA: TGTGCCAGCAGCCAAGATCCCGCCGGGAGGTCCTATAATTCACCCCTCCACTTT. V and J are TRBV4-2 and TRBJ1-6, with no clear D. The V gene lost 0 bases and the J gene lost 1 base, with 13 bases spanning the gap. This CDR3 has 18 amino acids. Per the germline V gene, CDR1 is LGHNA and CDR2 is YNFKEQ.

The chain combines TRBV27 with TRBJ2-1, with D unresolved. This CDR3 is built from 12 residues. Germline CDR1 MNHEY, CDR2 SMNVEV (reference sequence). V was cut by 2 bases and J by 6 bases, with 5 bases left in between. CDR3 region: CASSLLGNEQFF. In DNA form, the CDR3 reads TGTGCCAGCAGTTTACTTGGCAATGAGCAGTTCTTC.

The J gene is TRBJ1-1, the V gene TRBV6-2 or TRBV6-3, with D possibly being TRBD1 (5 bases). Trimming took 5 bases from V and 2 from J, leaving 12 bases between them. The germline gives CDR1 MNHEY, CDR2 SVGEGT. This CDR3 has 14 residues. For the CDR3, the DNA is TGTGCCAGCAGTAAGACGGGGGTTAACACTGAAGCTTTCTTT. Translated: CASSKTGVNTEAFF.

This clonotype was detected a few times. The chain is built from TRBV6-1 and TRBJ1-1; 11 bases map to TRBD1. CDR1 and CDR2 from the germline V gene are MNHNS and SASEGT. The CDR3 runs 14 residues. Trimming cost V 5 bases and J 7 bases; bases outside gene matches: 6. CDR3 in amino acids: CASSRTGQGVEAFF. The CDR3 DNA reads TGTGCCAGCAGTAGGACGGGACAGGGGGTTGAAGCTTTCTTT.

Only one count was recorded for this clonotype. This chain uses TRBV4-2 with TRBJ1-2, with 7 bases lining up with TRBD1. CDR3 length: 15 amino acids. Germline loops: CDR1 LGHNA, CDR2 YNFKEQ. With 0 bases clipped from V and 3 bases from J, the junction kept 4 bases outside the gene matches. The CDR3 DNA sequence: TGTGCCAGCAGCCAAGATGTCAGGGGGGACTATGGCTACACCTTC. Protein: CASSQDVRGDYGYTF.

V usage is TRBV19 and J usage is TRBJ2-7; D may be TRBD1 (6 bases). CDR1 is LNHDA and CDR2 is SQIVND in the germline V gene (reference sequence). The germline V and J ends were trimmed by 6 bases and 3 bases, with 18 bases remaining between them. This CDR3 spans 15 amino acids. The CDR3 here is CASSPKQGGSYEQYF. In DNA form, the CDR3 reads TGTGCCAGTAGCCCGAAACAAGGGGGAAGCTACGAGCAGTACTTC.

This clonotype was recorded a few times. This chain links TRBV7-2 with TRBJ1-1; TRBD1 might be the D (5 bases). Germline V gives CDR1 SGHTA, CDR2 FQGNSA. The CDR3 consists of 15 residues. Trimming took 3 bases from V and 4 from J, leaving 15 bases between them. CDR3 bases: TGTGCCAGCAGCTTCGGGCTTGGGGGGACCACTGAAGCTTTCTTT. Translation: CASSFGLGGTTEAFF.

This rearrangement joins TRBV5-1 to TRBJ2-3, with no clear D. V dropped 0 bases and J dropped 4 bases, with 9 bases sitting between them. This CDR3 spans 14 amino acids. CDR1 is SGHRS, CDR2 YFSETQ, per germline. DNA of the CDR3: TGCGCCAGCAGCTTGGAATCCGGAGCAGATACGCAGTATTTT. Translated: CASSLESGADTQYF.

CDR3 in DNA: TGTGCCTGCCCGGCAGGGCAGCTTGTCTATGGCTACACCTTC. Translating it yields CACPAGQLVYGYTF. This chain links TRBV30 with TRBJ1-2; perhaps TRBD1 as D (5 bases). The CDR3 is made up of 14 amino acids. CDR1 is GTSNPN, CDR2 SVGIG, per germline (reference sequence). Deletions cut 6 bases from V and 4 bases from J, with 18 bases between.

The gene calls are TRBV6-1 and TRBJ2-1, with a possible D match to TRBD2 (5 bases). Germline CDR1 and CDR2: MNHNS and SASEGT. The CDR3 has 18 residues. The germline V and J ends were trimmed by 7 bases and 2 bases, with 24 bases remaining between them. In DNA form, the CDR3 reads TGTGCCAGCACGCCGAAAGATCCTGACTATTTTCCCTACAATGAGCAGTTCTTC. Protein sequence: CASTPKDPDYFPYNEQFF.

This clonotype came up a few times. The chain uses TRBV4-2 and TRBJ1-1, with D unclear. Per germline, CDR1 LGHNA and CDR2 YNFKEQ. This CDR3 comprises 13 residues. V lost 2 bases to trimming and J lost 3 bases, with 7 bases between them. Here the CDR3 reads CASSQSWDTEAFF. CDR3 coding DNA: TGTGCCAGCAGCCAATCCTGGGACACTGAAGCTTTCTTT.

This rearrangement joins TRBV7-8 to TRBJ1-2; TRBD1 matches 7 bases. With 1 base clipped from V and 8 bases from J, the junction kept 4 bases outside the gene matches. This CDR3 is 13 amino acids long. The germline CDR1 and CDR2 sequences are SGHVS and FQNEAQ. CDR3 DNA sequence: TGTGCCAGCAGCTTAGACGGGACAGACGGCTACACCTTC. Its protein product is CASSLDGTDGYTF.

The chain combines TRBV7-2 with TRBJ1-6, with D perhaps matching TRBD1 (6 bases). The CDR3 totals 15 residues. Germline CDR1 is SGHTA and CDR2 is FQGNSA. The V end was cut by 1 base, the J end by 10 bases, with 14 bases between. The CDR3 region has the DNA TGTGCCAGCAGCTTAGAAACAGGGCTCCAATCACCCCTCCACTTT. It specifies CASSLETGLQSPLHF.

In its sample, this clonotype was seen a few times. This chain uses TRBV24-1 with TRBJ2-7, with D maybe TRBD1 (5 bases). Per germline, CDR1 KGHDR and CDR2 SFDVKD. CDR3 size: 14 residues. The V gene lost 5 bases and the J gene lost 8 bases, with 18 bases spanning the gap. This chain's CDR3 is CATSASSGMGQQYF. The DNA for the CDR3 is TGTGCCACCAGTGCCTCCAGTGGGATGGGGCAGCAGTACTTC.

The CDR3: CASSGMWTGANDGYTF. For the CDR3, the DNA is TGTGCCAGCAGTGGGATGTGGACAGGGGCAAACGATGGCTACACCTTC. This chain joins TRBV6-1 and TRBJ1-2; TRBD1 agrees at 9 bases. The CDR3 extends over 16 amino acids. CDR1 is MNHNS, CDR2 SASEGT, per germline. Trimming removed 4 bases from V and 6 bases from J; junction bases left unmatched: 12.

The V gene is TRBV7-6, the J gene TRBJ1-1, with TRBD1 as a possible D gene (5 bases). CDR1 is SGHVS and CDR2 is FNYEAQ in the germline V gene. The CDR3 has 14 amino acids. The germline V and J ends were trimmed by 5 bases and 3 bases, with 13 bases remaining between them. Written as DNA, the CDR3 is TGTGCCAGCAGCCCCACAACGGGGGACACTGAAGCTTTCTTT. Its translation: CASSPTTGDTEAFF. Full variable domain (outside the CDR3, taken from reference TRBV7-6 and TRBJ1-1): GAGVSQSPRYKVTKRGQDVALRCDPISGHVSLYWYRQALGQGPEFLTYFNYEAQQDKSGLPNDRFSAERPEGSISTLTIQRTEQRDSAMYRCASSPTTGDTEAFFGQGTRLTVV.

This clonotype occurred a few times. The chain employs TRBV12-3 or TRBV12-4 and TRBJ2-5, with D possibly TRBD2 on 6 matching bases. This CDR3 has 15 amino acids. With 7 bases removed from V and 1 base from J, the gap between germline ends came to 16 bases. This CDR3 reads CASNLRSGVQETQYF. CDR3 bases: TGTGCCAGCAACCTCCGTAGCGGAGTCCAAGAGACCCAGTACTTC.

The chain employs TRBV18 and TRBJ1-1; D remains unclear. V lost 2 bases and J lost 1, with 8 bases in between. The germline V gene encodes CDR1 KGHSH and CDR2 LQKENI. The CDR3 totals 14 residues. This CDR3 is CASSPVDPNTEAFF. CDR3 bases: TGTGCCAGCTCACCAGTAGACCCGAACACTGAAGCTTTCTTT.